The present T cell receptor (beta chain) was sequenced within a study of cytomegalovirus exposure and HLA in healthy donors. Points on this clone: Its antigen remains unknown.

The donors were members of the validation cohort, which comprised 90 to 150 subjects and was separate from the first cohort of 666 subjects. Measured with immunoSEQ multiplex PCR; TCRdb has only the in-frame clones, and not every one. The table lists 150,000 to 200,000 clones, about 90% of them singletons, with around 3.1% in the top ten. General study findings and limits: Among TCR sequences, most were rare, though some public TCRs appeared in many donors. Reported results showed that the classifier diagnosed cytomegalovirus status with high specificity and sensitivity. The study listed under 200 cytomegalovirus-associated TCR beta chains.

The sequence came from a woman between 18 and 29 years old in good health and CMV-seropositive. Material: PBMCs.

CDR3 in amino acids: CASSSGQNSNQPQHF. The CDR3 bases are TGTGCCAGCAGTTCCGGACAGAATAGCAATCAGCCCCAGCATTTT. The chain joins TRBV28 to TRBJ1-5; weak D call: TRBD1 (6 bases). This CDR3 contains 15 residues. Germline V CDR1 and CDR2: MDHEN, SYDVKM. The ends were cut back, 4 bases at V and 0 bases at J, with 10 bases in the middle.